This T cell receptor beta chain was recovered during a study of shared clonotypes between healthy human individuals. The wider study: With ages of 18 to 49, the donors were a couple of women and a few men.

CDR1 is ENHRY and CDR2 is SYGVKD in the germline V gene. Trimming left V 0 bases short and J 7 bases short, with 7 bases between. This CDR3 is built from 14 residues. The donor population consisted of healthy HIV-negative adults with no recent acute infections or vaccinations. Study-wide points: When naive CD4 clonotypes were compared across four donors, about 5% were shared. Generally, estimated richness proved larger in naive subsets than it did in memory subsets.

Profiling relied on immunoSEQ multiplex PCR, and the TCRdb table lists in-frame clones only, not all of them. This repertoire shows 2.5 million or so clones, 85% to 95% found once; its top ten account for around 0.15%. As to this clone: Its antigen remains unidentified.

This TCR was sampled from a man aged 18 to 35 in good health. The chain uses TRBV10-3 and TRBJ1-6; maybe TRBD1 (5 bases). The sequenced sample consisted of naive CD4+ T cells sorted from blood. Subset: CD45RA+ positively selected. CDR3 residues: CAISESGGNSPLHF. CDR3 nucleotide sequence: TGTGCCATCAGTGAGTCGGGGGGGAATTCACCCCTCCACTTT.